The T cell receptor (beta chain) described here comes from a study of naive and memory T cell subsets. Findings and caveats of the study: Between naive and memory subsets, TCR abundance power law exponents differed. From naive to CM, EM and EMRA, diversity decreased and Gini increased.

Germline CDR1 reads MNHNS; CDR2 reads SASEGT. Trimming shortened V by 8 bases and J by 0 bases, and 4 bases separated the two germline ends. CDR3 length: 12 residues. This clonotype was seen a few times. The antigen remains undetermined. Two oligonucleotides, mixed equimolar, formed the beta constant-region primer covering TRBC1 and TRBC2. The ligated cDNA underwent four PCR rounds using SP2 and nested alpha and beta constant-region primers. A 12-nucleotide UMI and the SP2 primer were added to the cDNA 3' end by oligonucleotide ligation. Each CDR3 protein gets one entry after TCRdb re-called the UMI-ligation and nested PCR reads with MiXCR. This sample yields some 110,000 distinct CDR3 sequences, of which 36% are seen a single time; about 1% belongs to the top ten. Overnight CMV lysate stimulation of fresh PBMCs defined donor CMV status by CD4+ IFNgamma.

The gene calls are TRBV6-1 and TRBJ2-2; D is undetermined. The clonotype comes from a human donor in good health. Sequences were obtained from central memory CD4+ T cells from blood. The CDR3 nucleotides read TGTGCCAGCGTTCCGAACACCGGGGAGCTGTTTTTT. Its protein is CASVPNTGELFF.